Listed here are 22 T cell receptor beta chains from one sample, sequenced in a study of human CD8 memory T cell subsets. It was UMI-labeled 5' RACE by which the TCR beta libraries were made. Reanalyzing the 5' RACE reads, TCRdb keeps one entry per CDR3 protein, without DNA. This listing includes around 10,000 distinct CDR3 sequences. It was CCR7+ PD-1+ TIGIT+ early memory CD8+ T cells with exhausted-like traits that constituted TPEX cells. The sequenced sample consisted of CD8+ T cells from PBMCs. The receptors derive from a human donor in good health.

This clonotype is deemed medium-sized by its frequency. The chain employs TRBV28 and TRBJ1-5; with no DNA, the TCRdb D assignment of TRBD1 cannot be verified. The CDR3 spans 18 residues. Germline-derived CDR1 and CDR2 are MDHEN and SYDVKM. The CDR3 loop reads CASSFTRDRGGFNQPQHF.

The chain recombines TRBV27 with TRBJ1-5; TCRdb reports TRBD1, a call that lacks DNA to check it against. This CDR3 has 15 amino acids. The germline gives CDR1 MNHEY, CDR2 SMNVEV (reference sequence). The CDR3 is CASSPTTGGNQPQHF.

This chain links TRBV27 with TRBJ1-1; lacking DNA, the TRBD1 call made by TCRdb goes unchecked. The length of the CDR3 is 15 residues. The germline V gene encodes CDR1 MNHEY and CDR2 SMNVEV (reference sequence). CDR3 loop: CASSAIQGALIEAFF.

The genes are TRBV7-6 and TRBJ2-3. The germline V gene has CDR1 SGHVS and CDR2 FNYEAQ. The CDR3 length is 12 residues. CDR3 protein: CASSLGTDTQYF.

This chain links TRBV5-1 with TRBJ2-7; TCRdb's D call of TRBD1 is untestable without DNA. The CDR3 contains 12 residues. The germline V gene encodes CDR1 SGHRS and CDR2 YFSETQ. CDR3 region: CASSTDRVEQYF.

J is TRBJ1-1 and V is TRBV15; TCRdb indicates TRBD1, and absent DNA this call remains unverified. The CDR3 loop spans 13 amino acids. Germline V gene sequence: CDR1 LNHNV, CDR2 YYDKDF (reference sequence). CDR3: CATSYRGNTEAFF.

This chain links TRBV7-3 with TRBJ1-1; checking the TCRdb D call of TRBD1 is not possible without DNA. This CDR3 has 15 residues. CDR1 is SGHTA and CDR2 is FQGTGA in the germline V gene. CDR3 amino acids: CASSPITGADTEAFF.

V is TRBV28 and J is TRBJ2-2; TCRdb's assignment of TRBD1 cannot be checked, as there is no DNA. The CDR3 runs to 16 residues. Germline assignment: CDR1 MDHEN and CDR2 SYDVKM. CDR3 sequence: CASSQLRTGGGGELFF.

V and J are TRBV4-1 and TRBJ2-7; TCRdb's D call, TRBD1, is unchecked because there is no DNA. Germline-derived CDR1 and CDR2 are MGHRA and YSYEKL. There are 16 residues in the CDR3. CDR3 in amino acids: CASSQGAGTGSYEQYF.

The V gene is TRBV5-1, the J gene TRBJ2-7; the D gene TCRdb calls, TRBD1, cannot be checked with no DNA. This CDR3 region has 14 residues. The germline gives CDR1 SGHRS, CDR2 YFSETQ. The CDR3 region is CASSEDRGRYEQYF.

V and J are TRBV20-1 and TRBJ2-7; TCRdb's D call of TRBD1 is untestable without DNA. Per germline, CDR1 DFQATT and CDR2 SNEGSKA (reference sequence). This CDR3 has 15 amino acids. Here the CDR3 reads CSARGGERDTYEQYF.

The CDR3 loop is CASSFSGPIYEQYF. The chain employs TRBV28 and TRBJ2-7; TCRdb gives TRBD2 as the D gene, but with no DNA this cannot be confirmed. CDR1 is MDHEN and CDR2 is SYDVKM in the germline V gene. The CDR3 covers 14 residues.

This chain joins TRBV11-2 and TRBJ2-7; the TCRdb D gene call, TRBD2, has no DNA to confirm it. The germline gives CDR1 SGHAT, CDR2 FQNNGV. This CDR3 region has 14 residues. CDR3 sequence reads: CASSFSGGRYEQYF.

The chain joins TRBV7-9 to TRBJ2-5; checking the TCRdb D call of TRBD2 is not possible without DNA. Germline loops: CDR1 SEHNR, CDR2 FQNEAQ (reference sequence). The CDR3 consists of 16 residues. Here the CDR3 reads CASSAPLAGDQETQYF.

In terms of frequency, this clonotype is medium-sized. The chain has TRBV4-1 and TRBJ1-1; without DNA, the TCRdb call of TRBD1 cannot be checked. The CDR3 loop spans 14 amino acids. Germline V gene sequence: CDR1 MGHRA, CDR2 YSYEKL. The CDR3 protein is CASSQVQGGTEAFF.

The chain employs TRBV29-1 and TRBJ1-2. Germline V CDR1 and CDR2: SQVTM, ANQGSEA. This CDR3 has 11 amino acids. The CDR3 sequence: CSVGTNYGYTF. The full variable domain, rest sourced from reference TRBV29-1 and TRBJ1-2, is SAVISQKPSRDICQRGTSLTIQCQVDSQVTMMFWYRQQPGQSLTLIATANQGSEATYESGFVIDKFPISRPNLTFSTLTVSNMSPEDSSIYLCSVGTNYGYTFGSGTRLTVV.

This chain uses TRBV14 with TRBJ2-7. CDR1 and CDR2 (germline): SGHDN, FVKESK. CDR3 length: 16 residues. CDR3 loop: CASSQLPTTHEVGQYF.

The CDR3: CSDTQGISSSYNSPLHF. The chain is built from TRBV29-1 and TRBJ1-6; TCRdb's D gene call, TRBD1, goes unchecked for lack of DNA. Germline lookup yields CDR1 SQVTM and CDR2 ANQGSEA. This CDR3 region has 17 residues.

This clonotype registers medium-sized by frequency. The V gene is TRBV6-2 or TRBV6-3, the J gene TRBJ1-5; the TCRdb call, TRBD1, lacks DNA for checking. Germline assignment: CDR1 MNHEY and CDR2 SVGEGT. CDR3 length: 15 residues. The CDR3 loop is CASNDRDRRNQPQHF.

This clonotype is called medium-sized based on its frequency. This chain's CDR3 is CASSPNEGTTQYF. This chain joins TRBV12-3 or TRBV12-4 and TRBJ2-3; with no DNA, the TCRdb D assignment of TRBD1 cannot be verified. This CDR3 comprises 13 residues.

The chain has TRBV4-1 and TRBJ1-6; the TRBD1 assignment by TCRdb is unverifiable without DNA. Germline V gene sequence: CDR1 MGHRA, CDR2 YSYEKL. This CDR3 has 14 amino acids. This chain's CDR3 is CASSQGTVNSPLHF.

The V gene is TRBV12-3 or TRBV12-4, the J gene TRBJ2-2; TCRdb gives TRBD2 as the D gene, but with no DNA this cannot be confirmed. The length of the CDR3 is 17 residues. The CDR3 protein is CASRHGGQGRYTGELFF.